A selection of T cell receptor beta chains follows, all from one sample in a study of radiotherapy plus CTLA-4 blockade in lung cancer. TCRdb's table, derived via immunoSEQ multiplex PCR, lists solely in-frame clones and lacks some. Of fewer than 40,000 clones listed, approximately 75% are singletons. This sample comprised peripheral blood, obtained from a patient treated with radiotherapy plus ipilimumab. The receptors come from a human donor with non-small cell lung cancer that progressed on radiotherapy plus ipilimumab. CDR3s include the opening cysteine and the closing phenylalanine or tryptophan. The order of the fields is J gene, V gene, clone size, D gene, CDR3 DNA, CDR3 protein. The D gene is left open where the match is weak. Clone size is not always given. Where it is, it says once, few, many or a class for expanded clones.

J gene: TRBJ1-1; V gene: TRBV10-1; clone size: -; D gene: -; CDR3 DNA: TGCGCCAGCAGTGAGTCGAATGGGTGGCGGCAGATGAACACTGAAGCTTTCTTT; CDR3 protein: CASSESNGWRQMNTEAFF
J gene: TRBJ2-7; V gene: TRBV19; clone size: -; D gene: TRBD1; CDR3 DNA: TGTGCCAGTAGGGGACAGCGACCCGAGCAGTACTTC; CDR3 protein: CASRGQRPEQYF
J gene: TRBJ2-3; V gene: TRBV11-2; clone size: -; D gene: TRBD2; CDR3 DNA: TGTGCCAGCAGCGATCAACTAGCGGGGGTTTATACGCAGTATTTT; CDR3 protein: CASSDQLAGVYTQYF
J gene: TRBJ2-7; V gene: TRBV6-5; clone size: -; D gene: -; CDR3 DNA: TGTGCCAGCAGGGTCAGGGGAATCTACGAGCAGTACTTC; CDR3 protein: CASRVRGIYEQYF
J gene: TRBJ2-7; V gene: TRBV19; clone size: -; D gene: -; CDR3 DNA: TGTGCCAGTAGCCGAGGGGGACCCTCCGAGCAGTACTTC; CDR3 protein: CASSRGGPSEQYF
J gene: TRBJ2-3; V gene: TRBV7-2; clone size: -; D gene: -; CDR3 DNA: TGTGCCAGCAGCCCACTACGCACAGATACGCAGTATTTT; CDR3 protein: CASSPLRTDTQYF
J gene: TRBJ1-1; V gene: TRBV19; clone size: once; D gene: -; CDR3 DNA: TGTGCCAGTAAGCTGCTTGAGGGTTTTGAAGCTTTCTTT; CDR3 protein: CASKLLEGFEAFF
J gene: TRBJ2-3; V gene: TRBV9; clone size: -; D gene: -; CDR3 DNA: TGTGCCAGCAGCGTAGAGGGGCAGACTAGTGCAGATACGCAGTATTTT; CDR3 protein: CASSVEGQTSADTQYF
J gene: TRBJ1-1; V gene: TRBV18; clone size: few; D gene: -; CDR3 DNA: TGTGCCAGCTCACCGGTAGGGGGGAACACTGAAGCTTTCTTT; CDR3 protein: CASSPVGGNTEAFF
J gene: TRBJ1-2; V gene: TRBV5-4; clone size: -; D gene: TRBD1; CDR3 DNA: TGTGCCAGCAGCTTCGAAATGTGGAAGGACAGGGCCAACTATGGCTACACCTTC; CDR3 protein: CASSFEMWKDRANYGYTF
J gene: TRBJ1-4; V gene: TRBV2; clone size: -; D gene: TRBD1; CDR3 DNA: TGTGCCAGCAGTGAAGGGACAGGGAATGAAAAACTGTTTTTT; CDR3 protein: CASSEGTGNEKLFF
J gene: TRBJ1-6; V gene: TRBV2; clone size: -; D gene: -; CDR3 DNA: TGTGCCAGCCGGCCCGAGGGAGACTCACCCCTCCACTTT; CDR3 protein: CASRPEGDSPLHF
J gene: TRBJ1-6; V gene: TRBV9; clone size: -; D gene: -; CDR3 DNA: TGTGCCAGCAGCGTAGAGGACAACAATTCACCCCTCCACTTT; CDR3 protein: CASSVEDNNSPLHF
J gene: TRBJ2-5; V gene: TRBV7-6; clone size: -; D gene: -; CDR3 DNA: TGTGCCAGCAGCGGCCTGGGGCTGGGGCAAGAGACCCAGTACTTC; CDR3 protein: CASSGLGLGQETQYF
J gene: TRBJ1-1; V gene: TRBV5-1; clone size: -; D gene: -; CDR3 DNA: TGCGCCAGCAGCTTTGACAGTTTGAACACTGAAGCTTTCTTT; CDR3 protein: CASSFDSLNTEAFF
J gene: TRBJ2-2; V gene: TRBV4-3; clone size: -; D gene: TRBD1; CDR3 DNA: TGCGCCAGCAGCCAAGGACAGGGGGGAACCGGGGAGCTGTTTTTT; CDR3 protein: CASSQGQGGTGELFF
J gene: TRBJ2-1; V gene: TRBV9; clone size: -; D gene: TRBD1; CDR3 DNA: TGTGCCAGCAGCTTCGGGACAGGGGGTGGTGAGCAGTTCTTC; CDR3 protein: CASSFGTGGGEQFF
J gene: TRBJ1-2; V gene: TRBV6-1; clone size: -; D gene: TRBD1; CDR3 DNA: TGTGCCAGCAGTGAAGAGGCAGGGGGCTATGGCTACACCTTC; CDR3 protein: CASSEEAGGYGYTF